The clone carrying this T cell receptor beta chain was seen ten or more times. This specimen comes from a study of T-cell reconstitution after alpha-beta-depleted transplantation in children. Preparation of the TCRbeta library used unique molecular identifiers. TCRdb re-derived calls from the PCR reads in MiXCR, one entry per CDR3 protein. The sample has about 600,000 distinct CDR3 sequences, approximately 10% seen once. Looked up from germline, CDR1 is SGHTA and CDR2 is FQGNSA. V was trimmed by 0 bases and J by 8 bases, leaving 15 bases between them. The CDR3 consists of 15 residues. The chain employs TRBV7-2 and TRBJ2-3, with D possibly being TRBD2 (6 bases). The sequences come from PBMCs from the stem cell graft donor, collected from the stem cell graft. The clonotype originates from a human donor who donated a stem cell graft to a child with acute myeloid leukemia. The CDR3, as DNA: TGTGCCAGCAGCTTAGCAGCGGGCGGGCCAGTTACGCAGTATTTT. It specifies CASSLAAGGPVTQYF.